This T cell receptor (beta chain) derives from a study of identical twins. Study-wide results and limits: Fewer insertions characterized abundant cord blood beta clonotypes, whereas memory repertoires showed none.

MiXCR was run by TCRdb on the 5' RACE reads, yielding one entry per CDR3 protein. The top ten clones hold about 0.5% of a sample with 540,000 or so distinct CDR3 sequences, about a fifth of them seen once. To note about this clonotype: Its antigen remains unidentified. Relative to the germline gene, one junction end is altered; a read error may explain this.

The CDR3 spans 16 residues. CDR1 DFQATT and CDR2 SNEGSKA come from the germline V gene (reference sequence). Separately, the same data were catalogued under a study of yellow fever vaccine responses in identical twins.

Sequenced sample: CD4+ T cells sorted from blood. This TCR was recovered from a woman between 18 and 30 years old in good health. This chain connects TRBV20-1 to TRBJ2-1; 12 bases line up with TRBD2. DNA of the CDR3: TGCTGTGCTAGAGATGGAGGACTAGCGGGATACAATGAGCAGTTCTTC. This codes for CCARDGGLAGYNEQFF.